Below are 20 T cell receptor beta chains sequenced from a single sample in a study of blood T cell repertoires in COVID-19. Assay used: immunoSEQ multiplex PCR; TCRdb lists only in-frame clones, some missing. The table shows 300,000 to 400,000 clones, with roughly 90% occurring only once. The sample consisted of peripheral blood. The receptors derive from a woman between 45 and 65 years old with active or convalescent COVID-19.

This clone was recorded a few times. V and J are TRBV18 and TRBJ2-2; a possible D gene is TRBD2 (6 bases). Trimming shortened V by 4 bases and J by 4 bases, and 16 bases separated the two germline ends. This CDR3 contains 16 residues. CDR1 KGHSH and CDR2 LQKENI come from the germline V gene. The CDR3 coding sequence is TGTGCCAGCTCACAGGGAGCTGTCGGGGGCACCGGGGAGCTGTTTTTT. Its protein product is CASSQGAVGGTGELFF.

The rearrangement uses TRBV4-3 and TRBJ1-1, with 8 bases identical to TRBD1. This CDR3 contains 15 residues. CDR1 and CDR2 (germline): LGHNA, YSLEER. The J segment lost 0 bases and the V segment lost 3 bases, leaving 3 bases of the junction unmatched. DNA of the CDR3: TGCGCCAGCAGCCACGGACAGGGACTGAACACTGAAGCTTTCTTT. It is translated as CASSHGQGLNTEAFF.

V usage is TRBV29-1 and J usage is TRBJ1-2; 7 bases agree with TRBD1. The V segment lost 6 bases and the J segment 13 bases; nucleotides outside the gene matches: 5. Germline CDR1 SQVTM, CDR2 ANQGSEA. The CDR3 length is 9 residues. The CDR3 nucleotides read TGCAGCGTGGGACAGAACCCCACCTTC. Amino acids: CSVGQNPTF.

This rearrangement joins TRBV28 to TRBJ2-7; 13 bases agree with TRBD2. The CDR3 spans 15 residues. Germline V gives CDR1 MDHEN, CDR2 SYDVKM. Unmatched junction bases numbered 7, after V lost 5 bases and J lost 6 bases. The CDR3 loop is CASSPGGLAGIEQYF. For the CDR3, the DNA is TGTGCCAGCAGTCCGGGGGGACTAGCGGGGATCGAGCAGTACTTC.

This chain connects TRBV9 to TRBJ2-3; 7 positions agree with TRBD1. After removal of 4 bases from V and 2 bases from J, the junction contained 7 bases not matched to a gene. CDR3 size: 15 residues. Germline V gene lookup returns CDR1 SGDLS and CDR2 YYNGEE. The CDR3 spells CASSIRTGPTDTQYF. The CDR3 DNA reads as TGTGCCAGCAGCATTCGGACAGGCCCCACAGATACGCAGTATTTT.

V is TRBV30 and J is TRBJ1-2, with a tentative D call TRBD1 (5 bases). Germline V gene data show CDR1 as GTSNPN and CDR2 as SVGIG (reference sequence). Trimming cost V 4 bases and J 9 bases, with 18 bases left between them. The CDR3 has 13 residues. Written as DNA, the CDR3 is TGTGCCTGGACCCTCGGGGGGGGTTCTCGCTACACCTTC. It is translated as CAWTLGGGSRYTF.

The chain links TRBV25-1 to TRBJ1-2; D might be TRBD1 (5 bases). CDR1 and CDR2 from the germline V gene are MGHDK and SYGVNS. The CDR3 consists of 14 residues. V was pared by 0 bases and J by 4 bases, with 9 bases between. This CDR3 reads CASSEYKGRYGYTF. CDR3 DNA: TGTGCCAGCAGTGAATACAAGGGGCGCTATGGCTACACCTTC.

V gene TRBV7-3 combines with J gene TRBJ1-2; possibly TRBD1 for D (6 bases). V lost 1 base, J lost 10 bases, and 22 bases lay in between. The CDR3 is made up of 16 amino acids. The V gene's germline CDR1 is SGHTA and CDR2 FQGTGA. CDR3 amino acids: CASSLIGGRTSGDYTF. DNA for the CDR3: TGTGCCAGCAGCTTAATTGGGGGCAGGACCTCCGGCGACTACACCTTC.

This clone was recorded once. The chain combines TRBV28 with TRBJ2-7; TRBD2 matches at 12 bases. The V segment lost 10 bases and the J segment 3 bases; nucleotides outside the gene matches: 16. Germline CDR1 reads MDHEN; CDR2 reads SYDVKM. This CDR3 comprises 17 residues. CDR3 loop: CAIRAASSGRDLYEQYF. The CDR3 DNA sequence: TGTGCCATCAGAGCAGCGTCTAGCGGGAGGGACCTCTACGAGCAGTACTTC.

The chain is built from TRBV18 and TRBJ2-3; D remains ambiguous. CDR3 length: 13 amino acids. The V end lost 5 bases, the J end lost 5 bases, and 11 bases lay between the germline ends. Germline values: CDR1 KGHSH, CDR2 LQKENI. In nucleotides, the CDR3 is TGTGCCAGCTCATCCGCGCGCTTAGATACGCAGTATTTT. This codes for CASSSARLDTQYF.

The chain uses TRBV30 and TRBJ1-4; 9 positions match TRBD1. The length of the CDR3 is 13 residues. Per germline, CDR1 GTSNPN and CDR2 SVGIG (reference sequence). Germline trimming cut 5 bases from V and 8 bases from J; bases unmatched to any gene: 6. The CDR3 reads CAWGGTGKEKLFF. The CDR3 nucleotides read TGTGCCTGGGGCGGGACAGGGAAAGAAAAACTGTTTTTT.

This sequence joins TRBV27 and TRBJ1-1; the D gene is possibly TRBD1 (6 bases). Germline V gene lookup returns CDR1 MNHEY and CDR2 SMNVEV (reference sequence). The CDR3 is 15 amino acids. Trimming left V 5 bases short and J 2 bases short, with 15 bases between. As DNA, the CDR3 is TGTGCCAGCAGTCCCCTACAGGGAAGTAACACTGAAGCTTTCTTT. Protein product: CASSPLQGSNTEAFF.

This chain links TRBV27 with TRBJ1-2; 9 bases are shared with TRBD1. Germline V gene sequence: CDR1 MNHEY, CDR2 SMNVEV (reference sequence). The CDR3 covers 13 residues. Losses at the gene ends were 6 bases for V and 6 bases for J; bases not matched to a gene: 5. CDR3 protein: CASSGQGRHGYTF. CDR3 coding DNA: TGTGCCAGCAGCGGACAGGGGCGCCATGGCTACACCTTC.

The J gene is TRBJ1-3, the V gene TRBV4-2; TRBD1 matches 7 bases. Unmatched junction bases numbered 4, after V lost 0 bases and J lost 2 bases. This CDR3 comprises 16 residues. Looked up from germline, CDR1 is LGHNA and CDR2 is YNFKEQ. The CDR3 region has the DNA TGTGCCAGCAGCCAAGACACGGACAGGACTGGAAACACCATATATTTT. Encoded protein: CASSQDTDRTGNTIYF.

This clone was recorded a few times. The CDR3 coding sequence is TGTGCCAGCAGTTATCCGACAGAAACCTCCTACGAGCAGTACTTC. This translates into CASSYPTETSYEQYF. V and J are TRBV6-2 or TRBV6-3 and TRBJ2-7; D may be TRBD1 (5 bases). The CDR3 spans 15 residues. V was trimmed by 3 bases and J by 0 bases, leaving 12 bases between them. The V gene's germline CDR1 is MNHEY and CDR2 SVGEGT.

This clone has more than one count but fewer than ten. The rearrangement joins TRBV30 to TRBJ2-2, with 8 nucleotides matching TRBD2. V lost 8 bases, J lost 6 bases, and 5 bases stayed unmatched. Per the germline V gene, CDR1 is GTSNPN and CDR2 is SVGIG (reference sequence). This CDR3 is built from 12 residues. CDR3 sequence (DNA): TGTGCCCGGAAGCGGGAGTCCGGGGAGCTGTTTTTT. Its translation is CARKRESGELFF.

This chain uses TRBV28 with TRBJ1-5; D is possibly TRBD1 (5 bases). V lost 6 bases and J 9 bases, leaving 21 bases between the germline ends. CDR3 length: 15 amino acids. CDR1 is MDHEN, CDR2 SYDVKM, per germline. The CDR3 protein is CASRRQYLSELPQHF. The CDR3 region has the DNA TGTGCCAGCAGAAGACAGTACCTTTCCGAATTGCCCCAGCATTTT.

The rearrangement links TRBV27 to TRBJ1-6, with D possibly matching TRBD1 (6 bases). The CDR3 loop spans 14 amino acids. Deletions cut 2 bases from V and 9 bases from J, with 11 bases between. Germline V gene lookup returns CDR1 MNHEY and CDR2 SMNVEV (reference sequence). This chain's CDR3 is CASSLAGRGSPLHF. CDR3 bases: TGTGCCAGCAGTTTAGCCGGCAGGGGTTCACCCCTCCACTTT.

The J gene is TRBJ1-4, the V gene TRBV2; D gene uncertain. V was shortened by 7 bases and J by 4 bases, with 19 bases between the two germline ends. Germline-derived CDR1 and CDR2 are SNHLY and FYNNEI. The CDR3 covers 16 residues. Written as DNA, the CDR3 is TGTGCCAGCAACCCAGCAGGCACTTTCGTTAATGAAAAACTGTTTTTT. It codes for CASNPAGTFVNEKLFF.

CDR3 residues: CASSLGAGGNEKLFF. The CDR3 DNA sequence: TGCGCCAGCAGCTTGGGCGCGGGCGGCAATGAAAAACTGTTTTTT. The chain employs TRBV5-1 and TRBJ1-4; D ambiguous. The germline V gene encodes CDR1 SGHRS and CDR2 YFSETQ. This CDR3 spans 15 amino acids. Trimming took 0 bases from V and 5 from J, leaving 11 bases between them.